The text below deals with one T cell receptor beta chain. The sample holds one count of this clone. Its antigen remains unidentified. The record has no base qualities; no much larger clone is one base away. The sample comes from a study of cytomegalovirus exposure and HLA in healthy donors (dated by TCRdb to about 2017). As for the study more broadly: According to a later analysis, one platform produced both the 120 validation repertoires and the 666 repertoires of the first cohort. Besides the first cohort of some 670 subjects, a separate validation cohort made up of over 95 different subjects was used. High-throughput TCR immunosequencing, statistical association of individual TCRs with disease status, and machine learning were combined to predict cytomegalovirus infection status. The study was designed to test whether signatures of past pathogen exposure could be identified by cataloging public T cell receptors. The study at large found these results: Cytomegalovirus status was reported to be diagnosed by the classifier with high specificity and sensitivity in both the original and validation cohorts. All 120 or so repertoires were used to score co-occurrence in the validation cohort in a later analysis, because that analysis had no HLA typing for the cohort. The authors suggested that the approach could potentially be extended to other disease states and immunological phenotypes. In the study, 150 to 200 TCR beta chains were listed as associated with cytomegalovirus. In vitro tests confirmed that a few of the cytomegalovirus-associated TCR beta chains recognize cytomegalovirus antigens. Most TCR sequences were seen in very few donors, while some public TCRs were found in many individuals. Of the cluster scores, 90% to 95% were above 0 in a later analysis, which found that TCRs clustered in the first cohort also tended to co-occur in the 110 or so validation repertoires.

The germline V gene yields SGHTS for CDR1 and YDEGEE for CDR2. The CDR3, cysteine through phenylalanine, is 17 amino acids long. The entry retains the CDR3 DNA only, 51 bases that are in frame from base 1. Cut back by 0 bases and 4 bases, the V and J ends lie 19 bases apart. Separate from the roughly 700-subject first cohort, the validation cohort of about 110 subjects was the group to which the donors belonged. Library creation used the immunoSEQ multiplex PCR assay. As for the original processing: A statistical classification framework was built for diagnosing cytomegalovirus status from the catalog of TCR beta chain sequences. TCRdb took this table from immuneACCESS and kept in-frame rearrangements with V and J called. Such tables lack part of the clones; where checked against another copy, unresolved V genes explain under half of the gap, and the rest is unexplained. Clone size and V and J calls were adopted from that table, with D and trimming inferred from the DNA. In this sample the table shows about 240,000 clones, around 87% of which occur a single time. The biggest ten clones account for less than 3% of the sample.

The sequence is built from TRBV5-8 and TRBJ2-5; the D gene is perhaps TRBD1, on 5 matching bases. The TCR originated in a man between 18 and 35 years old in good health and CMV-seronegative. The specimen was PBMCs. The CDR3 here reads CASSLVLYRPSGETQYF. The DNA sequence is as follows: TGTGCCAGCAGCTTGGTGTTGTACAGGCCCTCGGGAGAGACCCAGTACTTC.